What follows are 15 T cell receptor beta chains derived from one specimen sequenced in a study of identical twins. One entry per CDR3 protein results from TCRdb running MiXCR on the 5' RACE reads. This table has some 560,000 distinct CDR3 sequences, over 8.5% appearing once. A further study also used this sample, focusing on yellow fever vaccine responses in identical twins.

The sequencing input was PBMCs. The receptors derive from a woman aged 18-29 years in good health.

This clonotype was seen a few times. V and J are TRBV20-1 and TRBJ1-2; 9 positions agree with TRBD1. CDR3 length: 13 amino acids. In germline, CDR1 is DFQATT, CDR2 SNEGSKA (reference sequence). The V segment lost 6 bases and the J segment 3 bases; nucleotides outside the gene matches: 5. The CDR3 is CSASGQGDYGYTF. DNA of the CDR3: TGCAGTGCATCGGGACAGGGTGACTATGGCTACACCTTC.

This rearrangement joins TRBV27 to TRBJ2-1; 11 bases fit TRBD2. This CDR3 spans 14 amino acids. V shed 7 bases, J shed 9 bases, and the junction held 8 bases outside the gene matches. Germline V lookup: CDR1 MNHEY, CDR2 SMNVEV (reference sequence). This CDR3 is CASTVLAGGGEQFF. The CDR3 region has the DNA TGTGCCAGCACCGTCCTAGCGGGAGGTGGTGAGCAGTTCTTC.

This clonotype was counted between two and nine times. V gene TRBV7-6 combines with J gene TRBJ2-5; D might be TRBD2 (7 bases). CDR1 and CDR2 (germline): SGHVS, FNYEAQ. Trimming removed 5 bases at V and 4 bases at J, with 26 bases between. CDR3 length: 18 residues. CDR3 sequence: CASSKEVGGAVGPETQYF. In DNA form, the CDR3 reads TGTGCCAGCAGCAAGGAGGTGGGGGGGGCGGTGGGTCCAGAGACCCAGTACTTC.

The CDR3 loop is CASSQAGSREAFF. Here the CDR3 DNA reads TGTGCCAGCAGCCAAGCAGGGAGCCGTGAAGCTTTCTTT. J is TRBJ1-1 and V is TRBV3-1; D possibly corresponds to TRBD1 (5 bases). V was clipped by 1 base and J by 7 bases, with 10 bases between them. The CDR3 has 13 residues. The germline V gene encodes CDR1 LGHDT and CDR2 YNNKEL (reference sequence).

This clonotype was recorded only once. V usage is TRBV28 and J usage is TRBJ1-2; no clear D. The CDR3 has 12 amino acids. Between the trimmed V and J ends, which lost 1 base and 4 bases, there was a span of 4 bases. Germline loops: CDR1 MDHEN, CDR2 SYDVKM. CDR3 sequence: CASSLFPYGYTF. Written as DNA, the CDR3 is TGTGCCAGCAGTTTATTTCCCTATGGCTACACCTTC.

The table lists this clonotype with many counts. This sequence joins TRBV12-3 or TRBV12-4 and TRBJ2-3; no reliable D call. V was shortened by 5 bases and J by 6 bases, with 9 bases between the two germline ends. There are 12 residues in the CDR3. CDR3 nucleotides: TGTGCCAGCAGTCCGCGGCGGGATACGCAGTATTTT. It encodes CASSPRRDTQYF.

This clonotype was observed at least ten times. The V call is TRBV5-1, the J call TRBJ2-3, with D hard to call. This CDR3 region has 14 residues. The V end was cut by 4 bases, the J end by 4 bases, with 13 bases between. Per germline, CDR1 SGHRS and CDR2 YFSETQ. Written as DNA, the CDR3 is TGCGCCAGCAGCCCGACCCCTCGGGCAGATACGCAGTATTTT. Amino acid sequence: CASSPTPRADTQYF.

This clonotype was seen repeatedly, ten times or more. V gene TRBV7-8 combines with J gene TRBJ1-1; weak D call: TRBD1 (6 bases). Germline V gene data show CDR1 as SGHVS and CDR2 as FQNEAQ. The CDR3 loop spans 13 amino acids. V lost 4 bases, J lost 10 bases, and 16 bases lay in between. This CDR3 reads CASSSRQVHGAFF. The DNA for the CDR3 is TGTGCCAGCAGCTCAAGACAGGTCCATGGAGCTTTCTTT. Based on the CDR3 plus reference TRBV7-8 and TRBJ1-1, the full variable domain is GAGVSQSPRYKVAKRGQDVALRCDPISGHVSLFWYQQALGQGPEFLTYFQNEAQLDKSGLPSDRFFAERPEGSVSTLKIQRTQQEDSAVYLCASSSRQVHGAFFGQGTRLTVV.

V usage is TRBV11-2 and J usage is TRBJ2-3; the D gene is possibly TRBD2 (5 bases). The CDR3 has 12 residues. Germline-derived CDR1 and CDR2 are SGHAT and FQNNGV. V lost 5 bases and J 7 bases, leaving 10 bases between the germline ends. This chain's CDR3 is CASSPRGNTQYF. The CDR3 bases are TGTGCCAGCAGCCCCAGAGGGAATACGCAGTATTTT.

This clonotype appeared a few times. This chain connects TRBV6-2 or TRBV6-3 to TRBJ2-7; D gene uncertain. CDR1 MNHEY and CDR2 SVGEGT come from the germline V gene. Trimming took off 10 bases at V and 4 bases at J, with 20 bases between the two ends. This CDR3 has 14 amino acids. CDR3 sequence reads: CATAARTTYYEQYF. The DNA for the CDR3 is TGTGCCACCGCTGCTCGGACGACTTATTACGAGCAGTACTTC.

This clonotype was detected a few times. The rearrangement joins TRBV29-1 to TRBJ2-1; 9 bases line up with TRBD1. Germline loops: CDR1 SQVTM, CDR2 ANQGSEA. Losses at the gene ends were 4 bases for V and 1 base for J; bases not matched to a gene: 2. CDR3 length equals 14 residues. CDR3 nucleotide sequence: TGCAGCGTTGTAGGGACAGGGTCCTACAATGAGCAGTTCTTC. This gives the protein CSVVGTGSYNEQFF.

The V call is TRBV20-1, the J call TRBJ2-7, with unresolved D. Trimming removed 0 bases from V and 4 bases from J, with 16 bases in between. CDR3 length: 15 amino acids. Germline-derived CDR1 and CDR2 are DFQATT and SNEGSKA (reference sequence). The CDR3 protein is CSARDHGRNAYEQYF. In DNA, the CDR3 is TGCAGTGCTAGAGATCATGGCAGGAACGCTTACGAGCAGTACTTC.

This clonotype was seen only a few times. The chain is built from TRBV30 and TRBJ2-1; D gene uncertain. The germline V gene has CDR1 GTSNPN and CDR2 SVGIG (reference sequence). V lost 0 bases and J 9 bases, leaving 6 bases between the germline ends. The CDR3 spans 11 residues. In DNA form, the CDR3 reads TGTGCCTGGAGTGTTGGTTTTGAGCAGTTCTTC. As protein: CAWSVGFEQFF.

Details on this clonotype: It may be a read error: a sequence one base away is much more abundant. The chain is built from TRBV24-1 and TRBJ2-2; D is unresolved. This CDR3 comprises 14 residues. Germline V gene lookup returns CDR1 KGHDR and CDR2 SFDVKD. With 4 bases removed from V and 1 base from J, the gap between germline ends came to 6 bases. The CDR3 region has the DNA TGTGCCACCAGTGAGATAGGGAACACCGGGGAGCTGTTTTTT. Translated: CATSEIGNTGELFF.

This clonotype was observed at least ten times. The chain carries TRBV5-6 and TRBJ2-5; 12 bases match TRBD2. The J segment lost 5 bases and the V segment lost 4 bases, leaving 9 bases of the junction unmatched. Germline values: CDR1 SGHDT, CDR2 YYEEEE. The CDR3 length is 16 residues. CDR3 region: CASSVWTSGVYETQYF. For the CDR3, the DNA is TGTGCCAGCAGCGTTTGGACTAGCGGGGTCTATGAGACCCAGTACTTC.